The T cell receptor beta chain under discussion was sequenced for a study of cytomegalovirus exposure and HLA in healthy donors. J lost 6 bases, V lost 5 bases, and 0 bases had no gene match. CDR1 and CDR2 (germline): LNHNV, YYDKDF (reference sequence). There are 11 residues in the CDR3. TCRdb keeps only in-frame clones here, not all; method: immunoSEQ multiplex PCR. Of about 98,000 clones in the sample, roughly 84% were seen once. This chain connects TRBV15 to TRBJ2-7; the match to TRBD1 covers 8 bases. Material for sequencing was PBMCs. This TCR was recovered from a man aged 18 to 29 in good health and CMV-seropositive. The CDR3 region has the DNA TGTGCCACCAGCGGACAGGGCGAGCAGTACTTC. This gives the protein CATSGQGEQYF. Drawing the rest from reference TRBV15 and TRBJ2-7, the complete variable domain is DAMVIQNPRYQVTQFGKPVTLSCSQTLNHNVMYWYQQKSSQAPKLLFHYYDKDFNNEADTPDNFQSRRPNTSFCFLDIRSPGLGDTAMYLCATSGQGEQYFGPGTRLTVT.